The 2 T cell receptor beta chains reported below all come from one sample, sequenced in a study of long-term antiretroviral therapy in people with HIV (dated by TCRdb to between 2020 and 2023). The immunoSEQ hsTCRB v3.0 assay was used at survey level resolution for TRB variable region sequencing. TCRdb re-hosts the immuneACCESS table, in-frame sequences only. Its copies lack some clones; in the studies checked, an unresolved V gene accounts for under half of them, and the cause for the rest is not known. The sample contains about 35,000 clones, about 83% of them found a single time. Roughly 7.1% of the sample goes to the ten largest clones. This material consisted of unsorted PBMCs, taken 2 years after starting antiretroviral therapy. These receptors were obtained from a woman between 45 and 65 years old with HIV.

This clone was seen a few times. The chain joins TRBV4-1 to TRBJ1-6; D is unresolved. Germline V gene lookup returns CDR1 MGHRA and CDR2 YSYEKL. The V end was cut by 6 bases, the J end by 6 bases, with 9 bases between. The CDR3 sequence is 13 residues long. CDR3: CASSPQSNSPLHF. The CDR3 bases are TGCGCCAGCAGTCCGCAAAGTAATTCACCCCTCCACTTT.

This clone occurred a few times. The rearrangement joins TRBV4-2 to TRBJ1-1; 7 positions agree with TRBD1. The CDR3 is 13 residues long. V was clipped by 1 base and J by 5 bases; unmatched bases: 1. Looked up from germline, CDR1 is LGHNA and CDR2 is YNFKEQ. The CDR3 nucleotides read TGTGCCAGCAGCCAAGCCAGGGGGACTGAAGCTTTCTTT. This encodes CASSQARGTEAFF.